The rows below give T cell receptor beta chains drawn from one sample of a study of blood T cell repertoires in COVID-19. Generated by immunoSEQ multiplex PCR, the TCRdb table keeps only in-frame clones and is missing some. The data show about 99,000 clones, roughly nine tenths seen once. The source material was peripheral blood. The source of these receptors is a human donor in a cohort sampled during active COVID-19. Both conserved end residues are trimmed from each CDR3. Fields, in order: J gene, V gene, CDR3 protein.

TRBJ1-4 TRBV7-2 ASSLGGPGEKLF
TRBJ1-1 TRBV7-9 ASSFTGTNTEAF
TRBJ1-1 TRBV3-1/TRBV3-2 ASSPRSTGGNTEAF
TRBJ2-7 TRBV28 ASSPPTSGRTYEQY
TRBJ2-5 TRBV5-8 ASSLINREETQY
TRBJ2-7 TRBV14 ASSRDRVSSYEQY
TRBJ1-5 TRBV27 ASSRGTVGGPQH
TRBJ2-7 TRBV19 ASSTRTGESIEQY
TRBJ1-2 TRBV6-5 ASTNIRDRVGYT
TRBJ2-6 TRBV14 ASSRSAGANVLT
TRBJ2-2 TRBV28 ASTPGTGFLQYGGELF
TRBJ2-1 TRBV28 ASSLGGSKNEQF
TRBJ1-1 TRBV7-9 ASSYGQRMNTEAF
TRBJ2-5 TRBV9 ASSVAGTGQETQY
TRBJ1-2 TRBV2 ASSGNDRSYGYT
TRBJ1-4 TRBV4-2 ASSQEQSRGLEKLF
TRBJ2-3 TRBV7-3 ASSSSGGYTDTQY
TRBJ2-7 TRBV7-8 ASSTIEREQY
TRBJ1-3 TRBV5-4 ASSAYNSGNTIY
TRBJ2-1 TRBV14 ASSHSTSGRDNEQF
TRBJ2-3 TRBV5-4 ASSSGGLAGPTDTQY
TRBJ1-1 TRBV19 ASATGGLAEAF
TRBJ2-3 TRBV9 ASSVVASGSSTDTQY
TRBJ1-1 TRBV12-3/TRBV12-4 ASTPRLGPEAF
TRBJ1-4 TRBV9 ASSERGSGVGEKLF
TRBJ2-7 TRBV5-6 ASSSQRTESYEQY
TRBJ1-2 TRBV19 ATRYVYGYT
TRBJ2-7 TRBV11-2 ASSFTTGDRYEQY
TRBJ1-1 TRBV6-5 ASSSPAGTGTTEAF
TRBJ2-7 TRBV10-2 ASTLGAFYEQY
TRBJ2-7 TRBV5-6 ASSGTGTGAAYEQY
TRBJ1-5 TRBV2 ASRQGQGQNQPQH
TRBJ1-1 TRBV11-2 ASSLRTGSPNTEAF
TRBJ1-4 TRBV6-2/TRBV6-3 ASSQDRGRPTNEKLF
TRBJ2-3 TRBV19 ASKERGGFSTDTQY
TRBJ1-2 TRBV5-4 ASSPRQDGGYT
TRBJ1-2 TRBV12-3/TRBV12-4 ASRDRSHYGYT
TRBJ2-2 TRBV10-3 AITAEPNTGELF
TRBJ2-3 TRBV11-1 ASSLAEGTTDTQY
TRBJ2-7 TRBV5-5 ASSVSRQGVYEQY
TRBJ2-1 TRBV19 ASSIDRGQPNNEQF
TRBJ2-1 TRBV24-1 ATSDPDPRGSSYNEQF
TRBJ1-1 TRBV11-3 ASSFRTGTNTEAF
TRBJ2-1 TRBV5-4 ASSPTGASGGNEQF